This TCR beta chain was found in a study of T cells in Graves' hyperthyroidism and ophthalmopathy. Per the germline V gene, CDR1 is MDHEN and CDR2 is SYDVKM. Trimming took 4 bases from V and 3 from J; bases not matched to a gene: 8. The CDR3 is 15 amino acids. General study results and limits: Most expanded thyroid clonotypes above 0.001 recurred in blood.

Researchers took RNA transcripts and amplified the TCR beta CDR3 regions from them. First-round RT-PCR with HTBI primers amplified the TCR CDR3 region. One entry per CDR3 protein, called by TCRdb with MiXCR from the multiplex PCR reads. The table has about 250,000 distinct CDR3 sequences, almost 25% seen once; the top ten hold about 40%. This clonotype was counted ten times or more. No antigen is known for it. Clinical Activity Scores of at least 3, NOSPECS grades of at least 4 and durations under 3 months characterized ophthalmopathy patients. Uncontrolled infection, other autoimmune disease, pregnancy or lactation barred patients from enrollment.

Sequencing was performed on blood. This chain uses TRBV28 with TRBJ2-7, with 8 bases aligning to TRBD1. The receptor was derived from a woman in her forties with Graves' ophthalmopathy. CDR3 region: CASSSPGQAFYEQYF. The CDR3 DNA follows: TGTGCCAGCAGTTCTCCGGGACAGGCCTTCTACGAGCAGTACTTC.